The present T cell receptor beta chain was sequenced within a study of blood T cell repertoires in COVID-19. Study context: Acute-phase and convalescent COVID-19 samples originated in the United States, Italy and Spain. PBMCs, B-cell-depleted T cells, or T cells were the source of the cDNA or gDNA that made up the material.

Original handling: Using reference gene primer amplification, nucleated cell counts were estimated. Sequencing was performed with immunoSEQ multiplex PCR; in TCRdb, only in-frame clones are kept and a portion is missing. D and trimming were read from the DNA, whereas the V and J calls and clone size are those reported in that table. Of about 200,000 clones listed, approximately 87% are singletons. The clonotype comes from a man in his sixties who had recovered from COVID-19. Sequenced: peripheral blood.

The CDR3 here is CASSLDQADTQYF. CDR3 nucleotide sequence: TGTGCCAGCAGCTTAGATCAGGCGGATACGCAGTATTTT. The chain combines TRBV7-2 with TRBJ2-3; D ambiguous. CDR3 length equals 13 residues. Germline V gene lookup returns CDR1 SGHTA and CDR2 FQGNSA. V was shortened by 1 base and J by 6 bases, with 8 bases between the two germline ends.